The 6 T cell receptor beta chains listed next were all sequenced from one sample in a study of molecular identifiers for immune sequencing clone quantification. TCRdb ran MiXCR on the PCR reads and lists one entry per CDR3 protein. The data contain under 600,000 distinct CDR3 sequences, around 23% of them singletons. Material: naive CD8+ T cells from blood, with Jurkat cell RNA spiked in. Stated subset: FACS-sorted CD8+CD4-CCR7+CD45RA+ naive T cells. All receptors derive from a human donor in good health. Some libraries in this study had Jurkat cell RNA spiked in.

Turning to this clonotype: The CDR3 does not end in the conserved phenylalanine or tryptophan, so this is likely a read error. V usage is TRBV7-9 and J usage is TRBJ2-3; D gene uncertain. The germline CDR1 and CDR2 sequences are SEHNR and FQNEAQ (reference sequence). Trimming cost V 1 base and J 0 bases, with 2 bases left between them. CDR3 length: 13 amino acids. DNA of the CDR3: TGTGCCAGCAGCTTAGACAGCACAGATACGCAGTATATT. Translation: CASSLDSTDTQYI.

This clonotype was seen a few times. The chain employs TRBV4-2 and TRBJ2-3, with D possibly being TRBD1 or TRBD2 (5 bases each). With 1 base removed from V and 0 bases from J, the gap between germline ends came to 11 bases. CDR3 length equals 16 residues. Germline V gene sequence: CDR1 LGHNA, CDR2 YNFKEQ. The CDR3 loop is CASSQGHWGSTDTQYF. Here the CDR3 DNA reads TGTGCCAGCAGCCAAGGCCATTGGGGGAGCACAGATACGCAGTATTTT.

The gene calls are TRBV28 and TRBJ2-3, with D hard to call. Trimming left V 5 bases short and J 0 bases short, with 9 bases between. This CDR3 has 14 residues. In germline, CDR1 is MDHEN, CDR2 SYDVKM. As DNA, the CDR3 is TGTGCCAGCAGTCAGCGTAGAAGCACAGATACGCAGTATTTT. Amino acid sequence: CASSQRRSTDTQYF.

The chain has TRBV7-2 and TRBJ1-1; no clear D gene. The CDR3 length is 14 residues. The germline V and J ends were trimmed by 4 bases and 0 bases, with 9 bases remaining between them. Germline CDR1 is SGHTA and CDR2 is FQGNSA. The CDR3 here is CASSSRIVNTEAFF. Here the CDR3 DNA reads TGTGCCAGCAGCTCGCGGATCGTGAACACTGAAGCTTTCTTT.

The chain is built from TRBV27 and TRBJ2-1; D is perhaps TRBD1 or TRBD2 (5 bases each). The CDR3 loop spans 16 amino acids. Germline CDR1 MNHEY, CDR2 SMNVEV (reference sequence). V lost 5 bases to trimming and J lost 8 bases, with 22 bases between them. The CDR3 sequence: CASSPPGQGSKYEQFF. CDR3 nucleotide sequence: TGTGCCAGCAGTCCCCCGGGGCAGGGAAGTAAATATGAGCAGTTCTTC.

There are many counts of this clonotype. The junction and the germline gene differ at one end; a read error may be behind it. The rearrangement joins TRBV5-1 to TRBJ1-1; unclear D gene. Germline loops: CDR1 SGHRS, CDR2 YFSETQ. The CDR3 has 14 residues. CDR3 in amino acids: CASSLAAMNTEAFF. CDR3 DNA sequence: TGTGCCAGCAGCTTAGCCGCGATGAACACTGAAGCTTTCTTT.